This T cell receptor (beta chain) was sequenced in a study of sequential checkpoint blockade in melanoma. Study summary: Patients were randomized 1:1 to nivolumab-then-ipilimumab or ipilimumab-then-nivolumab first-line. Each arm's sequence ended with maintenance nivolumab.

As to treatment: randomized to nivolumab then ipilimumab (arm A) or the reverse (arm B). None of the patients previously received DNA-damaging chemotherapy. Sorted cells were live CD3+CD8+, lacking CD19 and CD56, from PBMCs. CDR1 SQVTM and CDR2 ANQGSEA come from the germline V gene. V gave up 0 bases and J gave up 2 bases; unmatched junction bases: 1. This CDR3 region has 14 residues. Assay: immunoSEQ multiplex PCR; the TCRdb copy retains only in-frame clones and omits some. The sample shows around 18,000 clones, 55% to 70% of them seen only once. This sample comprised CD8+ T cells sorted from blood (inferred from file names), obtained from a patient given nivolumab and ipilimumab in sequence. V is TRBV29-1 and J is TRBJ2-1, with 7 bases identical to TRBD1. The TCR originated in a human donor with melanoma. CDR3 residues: CSVEERGPYNEQFF. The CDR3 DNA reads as TGCAGCGTTGAAGAAAGGGGGCCCTACAATGAGCAGTTCTTC.